Sequencing of this T cell receptor beta chain was carried out in a study of radiation and T cells in renal cell carcinoma. The wider study: Nephrectomy followed 15 Gy stereotactic body radiation by 4 weeks.

CDR3 length equals 13 residues. CDR1 is LGHNT and CDR2 is FRNRAP in the germline V gene. Study-wide results and caveats: In blood, top tumor clones expanded by 2 weeks, shrinking by 4.

Libraries were prepared by immunoSEQ multiplex PCR; TCRdb keeps only in-frame clonotypes and omits some of them. This sample yields about 130,000 clones, of which about 88% are seen a single time; around 12% belongs to the top ten. Comment on this clone: What it binds is not known.

The time point here: baseline pretreatment blood. Stated treatment: 15 Gy SBRT to primary tumor, nephrectomy 4 weeks later. The tumor was a clear cell renal cell carcinoma. The sample consisted of blood, taken from a patient whose treatment included radiotherapy and nephrectomy. This sequence joins TRBV12-5 and TRBJ1-6; TRBD1 is a possible D gene (5 bases). The sequence came from a woman aged 45-60 years with renal cell carcinoma. CDR3 sequence reads: CASNLGGSTPLHF. The DNA for the CDR3 is TGTGCCTCAAACTTGGGGGGATCGACACCCCTCCACTTT. Using reference TRBV12-5 and TRBJ1-6 for the parts outside the CDR3, the full variable domain is DARVTQTPRHKVTEMGQEVTMRCQPILGHNTVFWYRQTMMQGLELLAYFRNRAPLDDSGMPKDRFSAEMPDATLATLKIQPSEPRDSAVYFCASNLGGSTPLHFGNGTRLTVT.